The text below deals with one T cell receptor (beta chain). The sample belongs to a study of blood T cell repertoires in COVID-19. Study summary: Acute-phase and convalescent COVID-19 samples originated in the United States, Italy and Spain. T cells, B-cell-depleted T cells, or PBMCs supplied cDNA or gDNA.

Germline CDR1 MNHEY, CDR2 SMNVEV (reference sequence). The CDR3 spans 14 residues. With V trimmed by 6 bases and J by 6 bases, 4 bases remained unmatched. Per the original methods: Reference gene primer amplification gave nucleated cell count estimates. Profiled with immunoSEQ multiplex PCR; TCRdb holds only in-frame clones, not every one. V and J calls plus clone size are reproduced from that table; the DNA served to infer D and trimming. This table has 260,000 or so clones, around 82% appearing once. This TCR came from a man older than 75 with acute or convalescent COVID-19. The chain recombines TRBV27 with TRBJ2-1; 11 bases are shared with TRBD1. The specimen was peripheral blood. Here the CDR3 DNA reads TGTGCCAGCAGAGCCGGGACAGGGGGCAATGAGCAGTTCTTC. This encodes CASRAGTGGNEQFF.